These T cell receptor beta chains were read from a single sample in a study of T cell responses to AZD1222 COVID-19 vaccine. The assay was immunoSEQ multiplex PCR, and TCRdb's table has in-frame clones only and misses some. The sample contains 90,000 to 150,000 clones, approximately 86% of which appear only once. The sequencing used peripheral blood, collected 28 days after the second AZD1222 dose. These receptor sequences come from an adult who received the AZD1222 COVID-19 vaccine. Each CDR3 is given with its conserved first and last residue. A D gene is named only where the DNA matches it firmly. Some rows mark clone size as missing; the rest say once, few, many or name a class of expanded clone.

length,D,J,size,V,CDR3,DNA
17,TRBD1,TRBJ1-1,-,TRBV7-9,CASSLRSQGQMNTEAFF,TGTGCCAGCAGCTTAAGATCCCAGGGACAGATGAACACTGAAGCTTTCTTT
13,-,TRBJ1-1,-,TRBV6-2/TRBV6-3,CASSYSEQIEAFF,TGTGCCAGCAGTTACTCAGAGCAGATTGAAGCTTTCTTT
14,-,TRBJ2-1,-,TRBV9,CASSVSIGLYEQFF,TGTGCCAGCAGCGTTTCAATCGGACTCTATGAGCAGTTCTTC
15,-,TRBJ2-3,few,TRBV11-2,CASSLEGWGTDTQYF,TGTGCCAGCAGCTTAGAGGGGTGGGGCACAGATACGCAGTATTTT
16,-,TRBJ2-4,-,TRBV7-2,CASSRTARGAKNIQYF,TGTGCCAGCAGCCGGACCGCCCGGGGGGCCAAAAACATTCAGTACTTC
15,-,TRBJ1-2,-,TRBV5-4,CASWGLAGDDYGYTF,TGTGCCAGCTGGGGGTTGGCGGGCGACGACTATGGCTACACCTTC
14,-,TRBJ2-3,-,TRBV6-6,CASSYRVTTDTQYF,TGTGCCAGCAGTTACAGGGTTACCACAGATACGCAGTATTTT
13,-,TRBJ1-5,-,TRBV4-1,CASSQQQDQPQHF,TGCGCCAGCAGCCAACAACAGGATCAGCCCCAGCATTTT
15,-,TRBJ1-5,-,TRBV27,CASSLSGPRYQPQHF,TGTGCCAGCAGTTTATCAGGCCCTCGGTACCAGCCCCAGCATTTT
13,-,TRBJ1-3,many,TRBV5-6,CASSLPQADTIYF,TGTGCCAGCAGCTTACCCCAGGCGGACACCATATATTTT
15,-,TRBJ1-5,-,TRBV10-3,CAISESSGGNQPQHF,TGTGCCATCAGTGAGTCATCCGGGGGCAATCAGCCCCAGCATTTT
17,-,TRBJ1-5,-,TRBV28,CASKKGGLRLGNQPQHF,TGTGCCAGCAAGAAGGGTGGGTTACGTCTGGGGAATCAGCCCCAGCATTTT
13,-,TRBJ2-2,-,TRBV19,CASSIQRAGELFF,TGTGCCAGTAGTATACAGAGGGCCGGGGAGCTGTTTTTT
11,-,TRBJ1-2,-,TRBV7-2,CASRRVPGYTF,TGTGCCAGTAGAAGAGTCCCGGGCTACACCTTC
13,-,TRBJ1-2,few,TRBV24-1,CATSGSDNYGYTF,TGTGCCACCAGTGGCTCGGATAACTATGGCTACACCTTC
15,-,TRBJ2-7,once,TRBV7-2,CASSFTQEPAYEQYF,TGTGCCAGCAGCTTTACTCAAGAGCCAGCCTACGAGCAGTACTTC
14,TRBD1,TRBJ2-7,few,TRBV7-2,CASSPDRGRDEQYF,TGTGCCAGCAGCCCGGACAGGGGTCGCGACGAGCAGTACTTC